A selection of T cell receptor beta chains follows, all from one sample in a study of blood T cell repertoires in COVID-19. Profiled with immunoSEQ multiplex PCR; TCRdb holds only in-frame clones, not every one. The sample lists hundreds of thousands of clones, under 90% occurring once. Source material: peripheral blood. The source is a man aged 50 to 59 with acute or convalescent COVID-19. CDR3s include the opening cysteine and the closing phenylalanine or tryptophan. D genes are given only for firm matches. Clone size appears in some rows only: once, few, many, or a class for an expanded clone.

>NA|TRBV7-8|TRBJ1-5|NA
CASSLQTARNQPQHF
TGTGCCAGCAGTTTACAGACAGCCCGCAATCAGCCCCAGCATTTT
>once|TRBV2|TRBJ1-3|NA
CASGAHPSSGNTIYF
TGTGCCAGCGGGGCCCACCCGAGCTCTGGAAACACCATATATTTT
>NA|TRBV2|TRBJ1-5|NA
CASSPHDRINQPQHF
TGTGCCAGCAGCCCCCATGACAGAATCAATCAGCCCCAGCATTTT
>NA|TRBV19|TRBJ1-2|TRBD1
CASSSDRGGNYGYTF
TGTGCCAGTAGTAGCGACAGGGGCGGTAACTATGGCTACACCTTC
>few|TRBV9|TRBJ1-2|NA
CASSASGGGYTF
TGTGCCAGCAGCGCCAGCGGGGGCGGCTACACCTTC
>NA|TRBV3-1/TRBV3-2|TRBJ1-6|NA
CASSAGGRGNSPLHF
TGTGCCAGCAGCGCCGGGGGGAGGGGGAATTCACCCCTCCACTTT
>few|TRBV5-8|TRBJ1-5|TRBD1
CASRTTGDLNQPQHF
TGTGCCAGCAGGACGACAGGGGACCTCAATCAGCCCCAGCATTTT
>NA|TRBV6-5|TRBJ1-1|TRBD1
CASSPRQGINTEAFF
TGTGCCAGCAGTCCCCGACAGGGAATCAACACTGAAGCTTTCTTT
>NA|TRBV18|TRBJ2-1|NA
CASSPNGFYNEQFF
TGTGCCAGCTCACCCAATGGCTTCTACAATGAGCAGTTCTTC
>NA|TRBV18|TRBJ1-5|TRBD1
CASSPPGTGGHQPQHF
TGTGCCAGCTCACCACCGGGGACAGGGGGCCATCAGCCCCAGCATTTT
>NA|TRBV19|TRBJ1-2|TRBD1
CATSRDSTNYGYTF
TGTGCCACAAGTCGGGACAGCACTAACTATGGCTACACCTTC
>NA|TRBV5-4|TRBJ1-2|TRBD1
CASSLGGTGGKYGYTF
TGTGCCAGCAGCTTGGGGGGGACAGGGGGAAAGTATGGCTACACCTTC
>NA|TRBV29-1|TRBJ2-7|NA
CSHGQTKYEQYF
TGCAGCCATGGACAGACGAAATACGAGCAGTACTTC
>NA|TRBV12-3/TRBV12-4|TRBJ2-3|TRBD1
CASSRNRGDTQYF
TGTGCCAGCAGCCGCAACAGGGGGGATACGCAGTATTTT
>NA|TRBV5-1|TRBJ1-2|TRBD1
CASSQQGANYGYTF
TGCGCCAGCAGCCAACAGGGGGCCAACTATGGCTACACCTTC
>NA|TRBV27|TRBJ2-5|NA
CASSFAGTQETQYF
TGTGCCAGCAGTTTTGCGGGGACCCAAGAGACCCAGTACTTC
>NA|TRBV27|TRBJ2-4|TRBD1
CASSNRRDRGSKNIQYF
TGTGCCAGCAGTAATCGCCGGGACAGGGGGTCCAAAAACATTCAGTACTTC
>NA|TRBV4-1|TRBJ2-1|NA
CASSQDRLGGPSSYNEQFF
TGCGCCAGCAGCCAAGATCGATTGGGGGGGCCTAGCTCCTACAATGAGCAGTTCTTC
>once|TRBV20-1|TRBJ1-6|NA
CSASNRVIPLHF
TGCAGTGCTAGTAACAGGGTCATCCCCCTCCACTTT
>NA|TRBV10-2|TRBJ1-1|NA
CASSPSTSTEAFF
TGCGCCAGCAGCCCCTCCACGAGCACTGAAGCTTTCTTT
>NA|TRBV5-6|TRBJ1-2|TRBD1
CASSRGGQRSYGYTF
TGTGCCAGCAGCCGAGGGGGACAGAGGAGCTATGGCTACACCTTC
>few|TRBV25-1|TRBJ1-2|NA
CASSDRYYGYTF
TGTGCCAGCAGTGACAGATACTATGGCTACACCTTC
>NA|TRBV5-6|TRBJ1-3|NA
CASSLFGGNTIYF
TGTGCCAGCAGCTTGTTCGGGGGAAACACCATATATTTT
>NA|TRBV7-2|TRBJ1-2|NA
CASRAGGADGYTF
TGTGCCAGCAGGGCCGGGGGGGCCGATGGCTACACCTTC
>NA|TRBV27|TRBJ1-2|TRBD1
CASSVTGTGRGYTF
TGTGCCAGCAGTGTTACCGGGACAGGGAGGGGCTACACCTTC
>NA|TRBV4-1|TRBJ1-1|TRBD1
CASSQMTGGAEAFF
TGCGCCAGCAGCCAGATGACAGGGGGTGCTGAAGCTTTCTTT
>NA|TRBV24-1|TRBJ2-5|NA
CATSDPGTGKGETQYF
TGTGCCACCAGTGACCCGGGGACTGGTAAAGGCGAGACCCAGTACTTC
>NA|TRBV14|TRBJ1-2|NA
CASSQTGQYGYTF
TGTGCCAGCAGCCAAACAGGACAGTATGGCTACACCTTC
>NA|TRBV7-9|TRBJ1-1|TRBD1
CASSWDQGAAEAFF
TGTGCCAGCAGCTGGGACCAGGGGGCCGCTGAAGCTTTCTTT
>NA|TRBV19|TRBJ2-2|NA
CASSPRAPSNTGELFF
TGTGCCAGTAGTCCCAGGGCACCCTCGAACACCGGGGAGCTGTTTTTT
>NA|TRBV9|TRBJ1-2|NA
CASSVGIQGGYTF
TGTGCCAGCAGCGTAGGGATTCAGGGTGGCTACACCTTC
>NA|TRBV29-1|TRBJ1-2|NA
CGEVVNYGYTF
TGCGGGGAGGTCGTCAACTATGGCTACACCTTC
>NA|TRBV7-9|TRBJ1-2|TRBD1
CASSTTPGGIYGYTF
TGTGCCAGCAGCACAACCCCAGGGGGGATCTATGGCTACACCTTC
>once|TRBV5-1|TRBJ1-4|NA
CASSLLAGGNEKLFF
TGCGCCAGCAGCTTGTTGGCGGGGGGAAATGAAAAACTGTTTTTT
>NA|TRBV19|TRBJ2-1|TRBD1
CASSIDQGTGAVEQFF
TGTGCCAGTAGTATAGATCAGGGGACAGGGGCAGTTGAGCAGTTCTTC
>few|TRBV7-2|TRBJ1-2|NA
CASSLGGGSYGYTF
TGTGCCAGCAGCTTAGGGGGGGGATCATATGGCTACACCTTC
>NA|TRBV7-3|TRBJ2-3|TRBD2
CASSAGLAGLKNTQYF
TGTGCCAGCAGCGCTGGGCTAGCGGGGCTCAAAAATACGCAGTATTTT
>NA|TRBV18|TRBJ1-6|NA
CASSPPPGQSPLHF
TGTGCCAGCTCACCACCGCCAGGGCAATCACCCCTCCACTTT
>NA|TRBV7-3|TRBJ2-5|TRBD2
CASSLLAGAPQETQYF
TGTGCCAGCAGCTTACTAGCGGGGGCCCCCCAAGAGACCCAGTACTTC